The T cell receptor beta chain described here comes from a study of shared clonotypes between healthy human individuals. The data were produced by immunoSEQ multiplex PCR, yet TCRdb's version contains in-frame clones alone and is incomplete. The table records around 690,000 clones, roughly 91% of them present only once. This CDR3 region has 19 residues. With 5 bases clipped from V and 2 bases from J, the junction kept 15 bases outside the gene matches. Germline CDR1 is LGHNA and CDR2 is YNFKEQ. This sequence was found in a man aged 18 to 30 in good health. Some clones in this sample may be carry-over from other donors' samples. The chain combines TRBV4-2 with TRBJ2-6, with 7 bases fitting TRBD1. The source material was memory CD8+ T cells from PBMCs. Subset specified: CD45RO+ cells pooled with CCR7-negative TemRA cells. Written as DNA, the CDR3 is TGTGCCAGCAGCACGTTGAGGACAGGAAAGGTAACTGGGGCCAACGTCCTGACTTTC. Amino acid sequence: CASSTLRTGKVTGANVLTF.